This TCR beta chain originates from a study of breast tumors, draining lymph nodes, adjacent tissues. MiXCR, run by TCRdb on the multiplex PCR reads, gives a single entry per CDR3 protein. The data contain approximately 120,000 distinct CDR3 sequences, 21% of them seen just once; the ten biggest clones take up about 2.2%. Trimming stripped 9 bases from V and 3 bases from J, with 14 bases between. CDR1 and CDR2 (germline): MNHNS, SASEGT. This CDR3 contains 13 residues. Concerning this clonotype itself: The antigen remains undetermined.

Axillary draining lymph nodes of breast cancer patients supplied the node samples. Study findings and constraints: That most tumor T cells come from lymph nodes remained unproven. Luminal-like breast cancer showed significantly greater tumor-nontumor repertoire similarity than basal-like breast cancer did. Tumor TCR diversity was below lymph nodes but above nontumor tissue.

This rearrangement joins TRBV6-1 to TRBJ1-1; no reliable D call. This clonotype was sampled from a female donor with breast cancer. Some clones in this sample may be carry-over from other donors' samples. Sequencing was done on a sample of axillary lymph node tissue. In nucleotides, the CDR3 is TGTGCCAGTCATCGAACGGCTGACACTGAAGCTTTCTTT. Its protein product is CASHRTADTEAFF.